These 30 T cell receptor beta chains were all obtained from the same sample, sequenced in a study of T cell repertoires in cytomegalovirus infection. One entry per CDR3 protein, called by TCRdb with MiXCR from the reads. Among 200,000 to 300,000 distinct CDR3 sequences listed, approximately 9% were seen once. Sequences were obtained from PBMCs. Receptors originate from a human donor in good health (CMV status not recorded). Some clones in this sample may be carry-over from other donors' samples.

This clonotype was counted ten times or more. This rearrangement joins TRBV7-9 to TRBJ2-7, with TRBD1 identical over 7 bases. CDR1 SEHNR and CDR2 FQNEAQ come from the germline V gene (reference sequence). The CDR3 length is 14 residues. The V segment lost 3 bases and the J segment 2 bases; nucleotides outside the gene matches: 4. CDR3 DNA sequence: TGTGCCAGCAGCTTTAGTGGGACAGCCTACGAGCAGTACTTC. As protein: CASSFSGTAYEQYF.

The chain recombines TRBV7-6 with TRBJ2-1, with 8 bases matching TRBD1. V dropped 4 bases and J dropped 16; count of bases not matched to a gene: 9. The CDR3 consists of 12 residues. The germline CDR1 and CDR2 sequences are SGHVS and FNYEAQ. This CDR3 reads CASSSSGQVLFF. DNA of the CDR3: TGTGCCAGCAGCTCATCGGGACAGGTCCTATTCTTC.

This clonotype was observed at least ten times. The rearrangement links TRBV6-4 to TRBJ2-3; 8 positions match TRBD2. With 8 bases clipped from V and 4 bases from J, the junction kept 17 bases outside the gene matches. The CDR3 runs 17 residues. Per the germline V gene, CDR1 is MRHNA and CDR2 is SNTAGT. This chain's CDR3 is CASDSGKESGRADTQYF. CDR3 sequence (DNA): TGTGCCAGCGATTCTGGAAAGGAGAGCGGGAGAGCAGATACGCAGTATTTT.

There are many counts of this clonotype. V and J are TRBV7-2 and TRBJ2-2; 7 nucleotides agree with TRBD1. V dropped 8 bases and J dropped 1; count of bases not matched to a gene: 7. Per germline, CDR1 SGHTA and CDR2 FQGNSA. The length of the CDR3 is 15 residues. The DNA of the CDR3 is TGTGCCAGCTCGGGACAGCTTTTGAACACCGGGGAGCTGTTTTTT. Protein: CASSGQLLNTGELFF.

This chain connects TRBV6-2 or TRBV6-3 to TRBJ1-6; D is uncertain. The V gene's germline CDR1 is MNHEY and CDR2 SVGEGT. The CDR3 length is 13 residues. The V and J ends lost 2 bases and 5 bases respectively, with 4 bases between them. This CDR3 reads CASSYGDNSPLHF. The CDR3, as DNA: TGTGCCAGCAGTTACGGCGATAATTCACCCCTCCACTTT.

This clonotype was found many times. The chain has TRBV7-2 and TRBJ1-1, with D tentatively TRBD1 (6 bases). The CDR3 runs 13 residues. V was cut by 5 bases and J by 6 bases, with 13 bases left in between. Germline-derived CDR1 and CDR2 are SGHTA and FQGNSA. CDR3 residues: CASSTRQVAEAFF. In nucleotides, the CDR3 is TGTGCCAGCAGCACCAGACAGGTGGCTGAAGCTTTCTTT.

The chain employs TRBV7-2 and TRBJ1-3, with D possibly being TRBD1 (6 bases). The CDR3 contains 16 residues. V shed 3 bases and J shed 2 bases, with 14 bases lying between them. Looked up from germline, CDR1 is SGHTA and CDR2 is FQGNSA. The CDR3 protein is CASSFPGEKAGNTIYF. The CDR3 DNA follows: TGTGCCAGCAGCTTTCCAGGGGAGAAAGCTGGAAACACCATATATTTT. Supplemented by reference TRBV7-2 and TRBJ1-3, the full variable domain reads GAGVSQSPSNKVTEKGKDVELRCDPISGHTALYWYRQSLGQGLEFLIYFQGNSAPDKSGLPSDRFSAERTGGSVSTLTIQRTQQEDSAVYLCASSFPGEKAGNTIYFGEGSWLTVV.

This clonotype was picked up a small number of times. V is TRBV7-2 and J is TRBJ2-3; the D is unclear. CDR1 SGHTA and CDR2 FQGNSA come from the germline V gene. V lost 1 base and J 14 bases, leaving 16 bases between the germline ends. CDR3 length: 13 residues. As DNA, the CDR3 is TGTGCCAGCAGCTTAGAGATAGATCCCGAGACGTATTTT. Protein sequence: CASSLEIDPETYF.

This clonotype was picked up a small number of times. The J gene is TRBJ2-5, the V gene TRBV20-1, with D unresolved. Germline CDR1 and CDR2: DFQATT and SNEGSKA (reference sequence). The CDR3 is 13 residues long. Trimming cost V 0 bases and J 0 bases, with 5 bases left between them. This chain's CDR3 is CSARDTNQETQYF. CDR3 bases: TGCAGTGCTAGAGATACTAACCAAGAGACCCAGTACTTC.

This clonotype turned up a few times. The chain uses TRBV6-6 and TRBJ1-5, with D uncertain. There are 15 residues in the CDR3. The germline V gene has CDR1 MNHNY and CDR2 SVGAGI (reference sequence). V was shortened by 5 bases and J by 1 base, with 12 bases between the two germline ends. In DNA, the CDR3 is TGTGCCAGCAGTAACCAGGACCTAAGCAATCAGCCCCAGCATTTT. As protein: CASSNQDLSNQPQHF.

This clonotype was seen more than once but under ten times. The CDR3 DNA sequence: TGTGCCAGCAGACCCGGGACAGGGTCCACGTTTGGCAATCAGCCCCAGCATTTT. Its protein product is CASRPGTGSTFGNQPQHF. V and J are TRBV6-6 and TRBJ1-5; 9 nucleotides line up with TRBD1. V gave up 6 bases and J gave up 2 bases; unmatched junction bases: 14. This CDR3 region has 18 residues. Germline V gene lookup returns CDR1 MNHNY and CDR2 SVGAGI (reference sequence).

The chain recombines TRBV12-3 or TRBV12-4 with TRBJ1-1; 7 bases match TRBD1. This CDR3 contains 14 residues. The V segment lost 2 bases and the J segment 3 bases; nucleotides outside the gene matches: 3. CDR3 protein: CASSLSTGYTEAFF. In nucleotides, the CDR3 is TGTGCCAGCAGTTTATCGACAGGGTACACTGAAGCTTTCTTT.

In regard to this clonotype: A much bigger clone sits one base away, suggesting this may be a read error. V usage is TRBV12-3 or TRBV12-4 and J usage is TRBJ1-4, with D perhaps TRBD1 (6 bases). This CDR3 is 15 amino acids long. CDR3 amino acids: CASNPSGQINKKLFF. The DNA for the CDR3 is TGTGCCTCGAACCCGTCGGGACAAATTAATAAAAAACTGTTTTTT.

This clonotype was observed at least ten times. The chain carries TRBV7-2 and TRBJ2-7; D unclear. Trimming stripped 1 base from V and 6 bases from J, with 10 bases between. The length of the CDR3 is 13 residues. CDR1 is SGHTA, CDR2 FQGNSA, per germline. The CDR3 reads CASSLGAVVEQYF. The CDR3 region has the DNA TGTGCCAGCAGCTTAGGGGCGGTGGTCGAGCAGTACTTC.

In its sample, this clonotype was seen many times. The chain combines TRBV7-2 with TRBJ2-3; 8 bases map to TRBD2. CDR1 is SGHTA and CDR2 is FQGNSA in the germline V gene. V lost 3 bases, J lost 5 bases, and 7 bases stayed unmatched. The CDR3 covers 15 residues. CDR3 amino acids: CASSLTSARLDTQYF. In DNA, the CDR3 is TGTGCCAGCAGCTTGACTAGCGCCAGATTAGATACGCAGTATTTT.

This clonotype has at least ten counts. This chain links TRBV6-2 or TRBV6-3 with TRBJ1-6; D gene ambiguous. CDR3 length: 13 amino acids. CDR1 is MNHEY, CDR2 SVGEGT, per germline. V was clipped by 3 bases and J by 7 bases, with 7 bases between them. DNA of the CDR3: TGTGCCAGCAGTTATTTTGGGAATTCACCCCTCCACTTT. It encodes CASSYFGNSPLHF.

In its sample, this clonotype was seen a few times. This chain connects TRBV11-3 to TRBJ1-1; no reliable D call. The germline CDR1 and CDR2 sequences are SGHNT and YENEEA. This CDR3 is built from 15 residues. Trimming stripped 0 bases from V and 2 bases from J, with 10 bases between. CDR3 amino acids: CASSLDRQLNTEAFF. CDR3 nucleotide sequence: TGTGCCAGCAGCTTAGATCGCCAGCTTAACACTGAAGCTTTCTTT.

The V gene is TRBV7-2, the J gene TRBJ2-2; 15 bases map to TRBD2. The germline V gene has CDR1 SGHTA and CDR2 FQGNSA. CDR3 size: 18 residues. Trimming removed 5 bases from V and 4 bases from J; junction bases left unmatched: 8. In nucleotides, the CDR3 is TGTGCCAGCAGCCCTCCCGGGACTAGCGGGGGGCCCACCGGGGAGCTGTTTTTT. Translated, it gives CASSPPGTSGGPTGELFF.

This clonotype was recorded many times. The chain uses TRBV6-5 and TRBJ1-5; TRBD1 might be the D (6 bases). The germline CDR1 and CDR2 sequences are MNHEY and SVGAGI. The CDR3 is made up of 15 amino acids. V was shortened by 6 bases and J by 2 bases, with 14 bases between the two germline ends. CDR3: CASRSGVSGNQPQHF. The CDR3 coding sequence is TGTGCCAGCAGGTCAGGGGTTTCGGGCAATCAGCCCCAGCATTTT.

CDR3 region: CASSPLQGTEAFF. The CDR3 bases are TGTGCCAGCAGCCCGCTACAGGGGACAGAAGCTTTCTTT. The chain links TRBV7-2 to TRBJ1-1, with 7 bases that match TRBD1. The ends lost 5 bases at V and 8 bases at J; junction bases unmatched: 8. This CDR3 contains 13 residues. Germline V gives CDR1 SGHTA, CDR2 FQGNSA.

Ten or more counts support this clonotype. This chain joins TRBV20-1 and TRBJ2-7, with D uncertain. There are 15 residues in the CDR3. Germline assignment: CDR1 DFQATT and CDR2 SNEGSKA (reference sequence). The V gene lost 0 bases and the J gene lost 1 base, with 13 bases spanning the gap. This chain's CDR3 is CSARDRAVSSYEQYF. The DNA of the CDR3 is TGCAGTGCTAGAGATCGAGCAGTTTCTTCCTACGAGCAGTACTTC.

The sample holds many counts of this clonotype. The chain combines TRBV6-1 with TRBJ2-2; 8 bases are shared with TRBD1. CDR3 size: 19 residues. Germline V gene lookup returns CDR1 MNHNS and CDR2 SASEGT. V gave up 5 bases and J gave up 7 bases; unmatched junction bases: 21. CDR3 in amino acids: CASSYVPAGQGIEDGELFF. Written as DNA, the CDR3 is TGTGCCAGCAGTTACGTGCCCGCCGGACAGGGAATAGAGGACGGGGAGCTGTTTTTT.

This clonotype occurred many times. V is TRBV7-2 and J is TRBJ1-2; 7 bases map to TRBD1. Germline lookup yields CDR1 SGHTA and CDR2 FQGNSA. The CDR3 loop spans 14 amino acids. Trimming at V came to 5 bases and at J to 3 bases, leaving 6 bases not matched to a gene. CDR3 loop: CASSMSGGDYGYTF. In DNA, the CDR3 is TGTGCCAGCAGCATGTCAGGGGGGGACTATGGCTACACCTTC.

This clonotype was picked up a small number of times. The chain combines TRBV29-1 with TRBJ1-1; D is perhaps TRBD1 (5 bases). The V gene's germline CDR1 is SQVTM and CDR2 ANQGSEA. V was pared by 7 bases and J by 0 bases, with 21 bases between. The CDR3 spans 16 residues. DNA for the CDR3: TGCAGCGCTGGGGGAATGACGGACTCCATGAACACTGAAGCTTTCTTT. Amino acid sequence: CSAGGMTDSMNTEAFF.

This clonotype was counted only a few times. The rearrangement uses TRBV6-2 or TRBV6-3 and TRBJ1-2; 9 bases match TRBD1. This CDR3 region has 15 residues. Germline assignment: CDR1 MNHEY and CDR2 SVGEGT. Unmatched junction bases numbered 5, after V lost 2 bases and J lost 4 bases. CDR3 DNA sequence: TGTGCCAGCAGTTACCGGGACAGGGTGAGCTATGGCTACACCTTC. This codes for CASSYRDRVSYGYTF.

Ten or more counts support this clonotype. This sequence joins TRBV13 and TRBJ1-2, with unresolved D. Germline CDR1 and CDR2: PRHDT and FYEKMQ (reference sequence). Trimming removed 0 bases at V and 8 bases at J, with 7 bases between. This CDR3 has 12 residues. The CDR3 DNA sequence: TGTGCCAGCAGCTTAGGCCTGGGGGGCTACACCTTC. Translated, it gives CASSLGLGGYTF.

This clonotype was seen many times. The CDR3 here is CASSRSIGGGNYGYTF. The CDR3 region has the DNA TGTGCCAGCAGCCGCTCCATAGGGGGGGGAAACTATGGCTACACCTTC. This chain connects TRBV11-3 to TRBJ1-2, with a tentative D call TRBD1 (6 bases). This CDR3 region has 16 residues. Germline CDR1 and CDR2: SGHNT and YENEEA. The V end was cut by 5 bases, the J end by 2 bases, with 18 bases between.

This CDR3 is CASSRDRGRTDTQYF. For the CDR3, the DNA is TGTGCCAGCAGCCGGGACAGGGGGCGCACAGATACGCAGTATTTT. The V gene is TRBV5-4, the J gene TRBJ2-3; TRBD1 matches 12 bases. Trimming took 4 bases from V and 1 from J; bases not matched to a gene: 1. CDR1 and CDR2 (germline): SGHNT, YYREEE (reference sequence). The CDR3 contains 15 residues.

This sequence joins TRBV20-1 and TRBJ2-5; 7 bases are shared with TRBD2. After removal of 2 bases from V and 9 bases from J, the junction contained 6 bases not matched to a gene. The germline CDR1 and CDR2 sequences are DFQATT and SNEGSKA (reference sequence). The CDR3 sequence is 12 residues long. CDR3 bases: TGCAGTGCTAGAAAAGATCGGGAGGCCCAGTACTTC. It is translated as CSARKDREAQYF.

This clonotype came up a few times. The chain links TRBV20-1 to TRBJ1-1; 9 bases match TRBD1. This CDR3 spans 16 amino acids. CDR1 is DFQATT, CDR2 SNEGSKA, per germline (reference sequence). J lost 4 bases, V lost 4 bases, and 13 bases had no gene match. The CDR3 loop reads CSATSSTGGVGTEAFF. Written as DNA, the CDR3 is TGCAGTGCTACGAGTTCGACAGGGGGGGTGGGCACTGAAGCTTTCTTT.